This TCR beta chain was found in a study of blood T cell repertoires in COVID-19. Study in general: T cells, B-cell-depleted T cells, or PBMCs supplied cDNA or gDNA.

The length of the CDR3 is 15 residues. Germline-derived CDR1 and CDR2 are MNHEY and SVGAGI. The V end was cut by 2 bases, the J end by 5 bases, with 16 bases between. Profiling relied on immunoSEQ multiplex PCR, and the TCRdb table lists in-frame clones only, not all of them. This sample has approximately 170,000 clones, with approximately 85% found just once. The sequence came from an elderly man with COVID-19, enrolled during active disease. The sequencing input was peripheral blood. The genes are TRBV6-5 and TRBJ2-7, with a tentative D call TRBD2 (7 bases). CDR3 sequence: CASSYVRGLLNEQYF. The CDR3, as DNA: TGTGCCAGCAGTTACGTCAGGGGACTACTTAACGAGCAGTACTTC.